These 28 T cell receptor beta chains came from one sample sequenced in a study of human T cells and chemical hapten exposure. TCRdb fed the RACE reads into MiXCR, producing one record per CDR3 protein. The repertoire holds around 380,000 distinct CDR3 sequences, with about 4.8% as singletons. Regarding time point: patch test 1, 2 weeks after DPC sensitization. The treatment denotes: therapeutic diphenylcyclopropenone sensitization with weekly scalp DPC. The sequencing used whole blood, collected in connection with sensitization to the hapten diphenylcyclopropenone (DPC). The receptor set was obtained from a woman between 45 and 60 years old with alopecia areata. Some clones in this sample may be carry-over from other donors' samples.

The sample holds many counts of this clonotype. The chain couples TRBV4-2 to TRBJ2-5; D may be TRBD2 (5 bases). V was cut by 2 bases and J by 1 base, with 14 bases left in between. The CDR3 is 16 amino acids. CDR1 is LGHNA, CDR2 YNFKEQ, per germline. CDR3 sequence (DNA): TGTGCCAGCAGCCAAAACGGGATTGGTTTCCAAGAGACCCAGTACTTC. Protein sequence: CASSQNGIGFQETQYF.

This clonotype was recorded a few times. This chain connects TRBV4-2 to TRBJ1-2; the match to TRBD1 covers 7 bases. V was pared by 0 bases and J by 4 bases, with 5 bases of the junction left unmatched. The CDR3 is made up of 15 amino acids. CDR1 and CDR2 from the germline V gene are LGHNA and YNFKEQ. CDR3 in DNA: TGTGCCAGCAGCCAAGACAGGACAGGTAGCTATGGCTACACCTTC. It translates to CASSQDRTGSYGYTF.

V and J are TRBV9 and TRBJ2-7, with 7 bases that match TRBD2. The trim removed 0 bases at V and 4 bases at J, leaving 7 bases unmatched. Looked up from germline, CDR1 is SGDLS and CDR2 is YYNGEE. CDR3 length equals 15 residues. Here the CDR3 reads CASSVGATSEYEQYF. CDR3 DNA: TGTGCCAGCAGCGTAGGGGCTACTAGCGAGTACGAGCAGTACTTC.

The sample holds many counts of this clonotype. The rearrangement uses TRBV7-9 and TRBJ2-7; D is perhaps TRBD2 (5 bases). V lost 5 bases and J 6 bases, leaving 14 bases between the germline ends. Germline values: CDR1 SEHNR, CDR2 FQNEAQ (reference sequence). The CDR3 sequence is 13 residues long. The CDR3 spells CASSPKPGVEQYF. The CDR3 nucleotides are TGTGCCAGCAGCCCAAAACCCGGGGTCGAGCAGTACTTC.

This clonotype was seen ten or more times. The chain links TRBV7-2 to TRBJ1-1, with D possibly TRBD1 on 5 matching bases. Per germline, CDR1 SGHTA and CDR2 FQGNSA. Trimming left V 5 bases short and J 4 bases short, with 8 bases between. CDR3 length: 12 amino acids. The CDR3 region has the DNA TGTGCCAGCAGCCGGGACCGCACTGAAGCTTTCTTT. This encodes CASSRDRTEAFF.

This clonotype appeared a few times. The rearrangement joins TRBV12-3 or TRBV12-4 to TRBJ1-1, with 7 bases that match TRBD1. V lost 7 bases and J lost 0; bases outside the gene matches: 5. The length of the CDR3 is 14 residues. In DNA, the CDR3 is TGTGCCAGCAACCTCGACAGGGTGAACACTGAAGCTTTCTTT. This encodes CASNLDRVNTEAFF.

This clonotype was seen ten or more times. The rearrangement uses TRBV12-3 or TRBV12-4 and TRBJ2-3; D unclear. V shed 3 bases and J shed 7 bases, with 26 bases lying between them. The CDR3 loop spans 18 amino acids. This CDR3 is CASSFPYSGLTDLNTQYF. CDR3 sequence (DNA): TGTGCCAGCAGTTTTCCTTATTCGGGCCTCACCGACCTTAATACGCAGTATTTT.

This clonotype was recorded a few times. J is TRBJ1-1 and V is TRBV12-3 or TRBV12-4; D not resolved. V shed 0 bases and J shed 9 bases, with 5 bases lying between them. This CDR3 region has 11 residues. The CDR3: CASSLAGKAFF. Here the CDR3 DNA reads TGTGCCAGCAGTTTAGCAGGGAAAGCTTTCTTT.

This clonotype was counted at least ten times. The V call is TRBV20-1, the J call TRBJ1-2; 11 positions agree with TRBD1. The CDR3 contains 12 residues. After removal of 6 bases from V and 10 bases from J, the junction contained 7 bases not matched to a gene. Germline values: CDR1 DFQATT, CDR2 SNEGSKA (reference sequence). This CDR3 reads CSAGTGGSLYTF. CDR3 DNA: TGCAGTGCCGGGACAGGGGGGAGTCTCTACACCTTC.

This clonotype was observed at least ten times. V gene TRBV24-1 combines with J gene TRBJ2-1, with D perhaps matching TRBD2 (6 bases). With 5 bases removed from V and 8 bases from J, the gap between germline ends came to 18 bases. CDR3 size: 15 residues. The germline gives CDR1 KGHDR, CDR2 SFDVKD. The CDR3 sequence: CATSGRVAVGDEQFF. CDR3 sequence (DNA): TGTGCCACCAGTGGTAGGGTAGCGGTGGGGGATGAGCAGTTCTTC.

This clonotype has ten or more counts. The chain is built from TRBV6-5 and TRBJ1-5, with 8 bases fitting TRBD1. Losses at the gene ends were 6 bases for V and 3 bases for J; bases not matched to a gene: 7. Per germline, CDR1 MNHEY and CDR2 SVGAGI. The CDR3 is 15 residues long. The CDR3 protein is CASSPGTGFNQPQHF. The CDR3 DNA follows: TGTGCCAGCAGCCCCGGGACAGGTTTCAATCAGCCCCAGCATTTT.

This clonotype was recorded many times. This chain joins TRBV6-1 and TRBJ1-1, with D possibly being TRBD1 (5 bases). The germline gives CDR1 MNHNS, CDR2 SASEGT. The CDR3 loop spans 17 amino acids. The germline V and J ends were trimmed by 0 bases and 0 bases, with 14 bases remaining between them. CDR3 nucleotides: TGTGCCAGCAGTGAAGCGGAGAGGGGACTGGTGAACACTGAAGCTTTCTTT. Protein product: CASSEAERGLVNTEAFF.

This clonotype was detected once. V gene TRBV7-2 combines with J gene TRBJ2-5; D possibly corresponds to TRBD2 (5 bases). Between the trimmed V and J ends, which lost 1 base and 3 bases, there was a span of 15 bases. Germline CDR1 SGHTA, CDR2 FQGNSA. The CDR3 spans 16 residues. The chain's CDR3 is CASSLETRTGKETQYF. The CDR3 coding sequence is TGTGCCAGCAGCTTAGAGACCCGGACTGGAAAAGAGACCCAGTACTTC.

This clonotype was observed a handful of times. This chain links TRBV7-2 with TRBJ2-3, with D tentatively TRBD1 (5 bases). The germline V gene has CDR1 SGHTA and CDR2 FQGNSA. Trimming shortened V by 1 base and J by 2 bases, and 10 bases separated the two germline ends. The length of the CDR3 is 15 residues. DNA for the CDR3: TGTGCCAGCAGCTTAGATGGGGCAGACACAGATACGCAGTATTTT. Amino acids: CASSLDGADTDTQYF. The full variable domain, rest sourced from reference TRBV7-2 and TRBJ2-3, is GAGVSQSPSNKVTEKGKDVELRCDPISGHTALYWYRQSLGQGLEFLIYFQGNSAPDKSGLPSDRFSAERTGGSVSTLTIQRTQQEDSAVYLCASSLDGADTDTQYFGPGTRLTVL.

The V call is TRBV29-1, the J call TRBJ2-3, with 7 bases lining up with TRBD1. The CDR3 is 13 amino acids. V trimming: 6 bases; J trimming: 4 bases; junction bases outside the gene matches: 7. Germline V gives CDR1 SQVTM, CDR2 ANQGSEA. The CDR3 region is CSVRQGSPDTQYF. CDR3 bases: TGCAGCGTACGACAGGGTTCGCCAGATACGCAGTATTTT.

V gene TRBV23-1 combines with J gene TRBJ2-7; a possible D gene is TRBD2 (5 bases). TRBV23-1 is annotated as an ORF whose role is uncertain. The V end lost 2 bases, the J end lost 9 bases, and 11 bases lay between the germline ends. The CDR3 length is 12 residues. This CDR3 is CASSQAWRWQYF. In DNA, the CDR3 is TGCGCCAGCAGTCAAGCGTGGAGGTGGCAGTACTTC.

This clonotype was detected many times. This chain uses TRBV2 with TRBJ2-7; no firm D call. The germline V and J ends were trimmed by 2 bases and 2 bases, with 7 bases remaining between them. This CDR3 is built from 13 residues. Germline V gene lookup returns CDR1 SNHLY and CDR2 FYNNEI. The DNA for the CDR3 is TGTGCCAGCAGTGAAAGGCTAACCTACGAGCAGTACTTC. It is translated as CASSERLTYEQYF.

This sequence joins TRBV4-1 and TRBJ2-3; D unresolved. The CDR3 consists of 17 residues. With 5 bases removed from V and 2 bases from J, the gap between germline ends came to 20 bases. Germline CDR1 and CDR2: MGHRA and YSYEKL. The CDR3 protein is CASSVTLHQLPTDTQYF. The CDR3 DNA reads as TGCGCCAGCAGCGTCACGTTACACCAATTGCCCACAGATACGCAGTATTTT.

This clonotype has just a few counts. V and J are TRBV11-2 and TRBJ2-5, with D perhaps matching TRBD2 (6 bases). From germline, CDR1 is SGHAT and CDR2 FQNNGV. The CDR3 spans 15 residues. Trimming shortened V by 5 bases and J by 4 bases, and 17 bases separated the two germline ends. The CDR3 DNA is TGTGCCAGCAGCCGCGGGACCACGGATATAGAGACCCAGTACTTC. This codes for CASSRGTTDIETQYF.

This clonotype has at least ten counts. The chain carries TRBV28 and TRBJ1-4; perhaps TRBD1 as D (6 bases). The germline V and J ends were trimmed by 8 bases and 6 bases, with 19 bases remaining between them. There are 15 residues in the CDR3. The germline gives CDR1 MDHEN, CDR2 SYDVKM. The CDR3 DNA reads TGTGCCAGCGCTAAATGGGGAGGGGGTGATGAAAAACTGTTTTTT. Translating it yields CASAKWGGGDEKLFF. The whole variable domain, remainder taken from reference TRBV28 and TRBJ1-4, is DVKVTQSSRYLVKRTGEKVFLECVQDMDHENMFWYRQDPGLGLRLIYFSYDVKMKEKGDIPEGYSVSREKKERFSLILESASTNQTSMYLCASAKWGGGDEKLFFGSGTQLSVL.

This clonotype was observed many times. The chain carries TRBV2 and TRBJ2-3; D ambiguous. The CDR3 consists of 13 residues. In germline, CDR1 is SNHLY, CDR2 FYNNEI. Trimming stripped 0 bases from V and 11 bases from J, with 12 bases between. DNA for the CDR3: TGTGCCAGCAGTGAAGCGGAAGGGTTCGGGCAGTATTTT. This gives the protein CASSEAEGFGQYF.

At least ten counts were recorded for this clonotype. The CDR3 region is CAIGLGGSYNEQFF. Here the CDR3 DNA reads TGTGCCATCGGCTTGGGGGGCTCCTACAATGAGCAGTTCTTC. This chain connects TRBV10-3 to TRBJ2-1; D might be TRBD2 (6 bases). The germline gives CDR1 ENHRY, CDR2 SYGVKD. The CDR3 is 14 residues long. V lost 8 bases to trimming and J lost 0 bases, with 11 bases between them.

This clonotype was counted at least ten times. V usage is TRBV29-1 and J usage is TRBJ2-1; 8 nucleotides line up with TRBD2. Germline trimming cut 1 base from V and 4 bases from J; bases unmatched to any gene: 3. CDR1 SQVTM and CDR2 ANQGSEA come from the germline V gene. CDR3 length equals 14 residues. The CDR3 DNA is TGCAGCGTTGAAGGACGGGAGGGGTACAATGAGCAGTTCTTC. It is translated as CSVEGREGYNEQFF.

This clonotype was seen at least ten times. The genes are TRBV15 and TRBJ1-5; D remains unclear. The CDR3 spans 15 residues. In germline, CDR1 is LNHNV, CDR2 YYDKDF (reference sequence). V was pared by 0 bases and J by 0 bases, with 6 bases between. The CDR3 sequence: CATSREPTSNQPQHF. DNA for the CDR3: TGTGCCACCAGCAGAGAACCGACTAGCAATCAGCCCCAGCATTTT.

There are many counts of this clonotype. The rearrangement joins TRBV4-2 to TRBJ2-7, with D perhaps matching TRBD1 (5 bases). The CDR3 spans 14 residues. CDR1 is LGHNA, CDR2 YNFKEQ, per germline. The V and J ends lost 0 bases and 6 bases respectively, with 12 bases between them. The CDR3 DNA reads as TGTGCCAGCAGCCAAGACTACAGGTTGGGCGAGCAGTACTTC. This encodes CASSQDYRLGEQYF.

This clonotype was counted between two and nine times. The chain links TRBV6-2 or TRBV6-3 to TRBJ2-7; 7 bases align to TRBD1. This CDR3 has 15 residues. The germline V gene has CDR1 MNHEY and CDR2 SVGEGT. V lost 6 bases to trimming and J lost 3 bases; unmatched junction nucleotides: 11. In nucleotides, the CDR3 is TGTGCCAGCAGACGCCCGGGACAGCTTTTCTACGAGCAGTACTTC. Translation gives CASRRPGQLFYEQYF.

This clonotype was recorded at least ten times. V and J are TRBV20-1 and TRBJ2-1, with 10 bases fitting TRBD2. V shed 2 bases, J shed 2 bases, and the junction held 3 bases outside the gene matches. The germline V gene has CDR1 DFQATT and CDR2 SNEGSKA (reference sequence). This CDR3 has 15 residues. The CDR3 bases are TGCAGTGCTAGAAGCGGGGGGGCCCCCTACAATGAGCAGTTCTTC. It translates to CSARSGGAPYNEQFF.

This clonotype was observed a few times. The gene calls are TRBV4-3 and TRBJ2-2, with 9 positions matching TRBD2. CDR1 LGHNA and CDR2 YSLEER come from the germline V gene. The CDR3 is 18 amino acids. V was pared by 1 base and J by 4 bases, with 10 bases of the junction left unmatched. The DNA for the CDR3 is TGCGCCAGCAGCCAAGGGGCTAGCGGGACGGGTAGCACCGGGGAGCTGTTTTTT. Translating gives CASSQGASGTGSTGELFF.